These 5 T cell receptor beta chains share one sample of origin, sequenced in a study of T cell repertoires in cytomegalovirus infection. TCRdb re-called the reads through MiXCR, storing one row per CDR3 protein. The sample lists 250,000 or so distinct CDR3 sequences, less than 9.5% occurring once. Sequenced: PBMCs. Receptor source: a human donor in good health (CMV status not recorded). Some clones in this sample may be carry-over from other donors' samples.

The table lists this clonotype with a few counts. The CDR3 protein is CSVDGPPGGINYGYTF. The CDR3 nucleotides are TGCAGCGTTGATGGCCCCCCGGGGGGGATTAACTATGGCTACACCTTC. This sequence joins TRBV29-1 and TRBJ1-2; TRBD1 might be the D (5 bases). The CDR3 is made up of 16 amino acids. Germline V CDR1 and CDR2: SQVTM, ANQGSEA. V was clipped by 3 bases and J by 1 base, with 18 bases between them.

This clonotype was observed many times. The chain uses TRBV19 and TRBJ2-7; 7 nucleotides align to TRBD1. There are 14 residues in the CDR3. CDR1 LNHDA and CDR2 SQIVND come from the germline V gene (reference sequence). V shed 5 bases and J 5 bases; nucleotides not matched to a gene: 9. In DNA, the CDR3 is TGTGCCAGTAGTTACCGGACAGGTGGTGACGAGCAGTACTTC. Its protein product is CASSYRTGGDEQYF.

This clonotype was seen at least ten times. The CDR3 protein is CASSLVDSHTDTQYF. In nucleotides, the CDR3 is TGTGCCAGCAGCTTAGTCGACAGTCACACAGATACGCAGTATTTT. This chain links TRBV7-6 with TRBJ2-3; the D gene is possibly TRBD1 (5 bases). Germline V gene sequence: CDR1 SGHVS, CDR2 FNYEAQ. There are 15 residues in the CDR3. V shed 1 base and J shed 2 bases, with 10 bases lying between them.

V is TRBV5-1 and J is TRBJ1-2; TRBD1 matches 7 bases. The CDR3 extends over 14 amino acids. The germline CDR1 and CDR2 sequences are SGHRS and YFSETQ. With V trimmed by 4 bases and J by 6 bases, 9 bases remained unmatched. The CDR3 nucleotides are TGCGCCAGCAGCCGGGACAGAAAAGTCAATGGCTACACCTTC. This sequence encodes CASSRDRKVNGYTF.

At least ten counts were recorded for this clonotype. J is TRBJ2-3 and V is TRBV7-9, with a weak D call TRBD1 (6 bases). Trimming removed 7 bases at V and 2 bases at J, with 13 bases between. This CDR3 comprises 14 residues. Germline V gives CDR1 SEHNR, CDR2 FQNEAQ (reference sequence). CDR3 amino acids: CASTAVGATDTQYF. CDR3 sequence (DNA): TGTGCCAGCACCGCGGTGGGGGCCACAGATACGCAGTATTTT.